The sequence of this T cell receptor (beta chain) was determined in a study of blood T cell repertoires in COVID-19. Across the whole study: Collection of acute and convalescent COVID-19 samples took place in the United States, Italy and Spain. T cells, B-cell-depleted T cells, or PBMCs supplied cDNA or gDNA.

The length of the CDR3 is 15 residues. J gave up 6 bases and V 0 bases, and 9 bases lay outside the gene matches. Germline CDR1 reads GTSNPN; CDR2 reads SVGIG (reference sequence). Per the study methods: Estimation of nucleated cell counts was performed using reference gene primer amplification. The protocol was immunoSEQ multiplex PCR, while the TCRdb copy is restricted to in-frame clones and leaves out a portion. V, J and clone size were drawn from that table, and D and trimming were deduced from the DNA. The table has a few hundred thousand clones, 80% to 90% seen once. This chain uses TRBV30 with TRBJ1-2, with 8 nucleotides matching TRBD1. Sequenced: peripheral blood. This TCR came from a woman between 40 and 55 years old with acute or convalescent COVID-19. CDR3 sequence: CAWSVVAGGYNGYTF. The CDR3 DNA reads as TGTGCCTGGAGTGTCGTGGCAGGGGGCTATAATGGCTACACCTTC.